The 14 T cell receptor beta chains presented below share a single source sample, sequenced in a study of tumor-infiltrating lymphocytes in primary liver carcinoma. Bulk tissue was left unsorted, and RNA and DNA were co-extracted from 20-30 mg of it. The investigators made TCR beta cDNA from roughly 0.45 ug total RNA, using a constant-region primer. Three nested multiplex PCR rounds, a slightly modified ARM-PCR, produced the libraries for TCR beta. Running 10 cycles apiece, the first two PCR rounds relied on TRBV1-TRBV30 forward primers together with a C-beta reverse primer. Each CDR3 protein is one row after TCRdb ran MiXCR on the multiplex PCR reads. Of some 55,000 distinct CDR3 sequences listed, about 73% are singletons. Sequenced: liver tumor tissue from sampling region 2. Subset meaning: tumor region T2, inferior pole. The receptors come from a man between 35 and 55 years old with primary liver carcinoma and hepatitis B virus infection.

Note on this clonotype: At one of its ends the junction is not consistent with the germline gene, which may arise from a read error. The chain employs TRBV6-5 and TRBJ2-3, with D hard to call. Germline V lookup: CDR1 MNHEY, CDR2 SVGAGI. The CDR3 is 14 amino acids. Written as DNA, the CDR3 is TGTGCTAGCAATCCCACTCGGGGCACAGATACGCAGTATTTT. Translating it yields CASNPTRGTDTQYF.

Comments on this clonotype: The germline gene is not matched at one end of the junction; a read error may be the cause. The chain combines TRBV12-3 or TRBV12-4 with TRBJ2-3; 14 bases are shared with TRBD2. The CDR3 runs 18 residues. The CDR3: CVSSSGTSGSWGADTQYF. CDR3 in DNA: TGTGTCAGCAGCTCTGGGACTAGCGGGAGTTGGGGCGCAGATACGCAGTATTTT.

The chain employs TRBV28 and TRBJ2-3; 7 nucleotides align to TRBD2. V lost 6 bases and J lost 4; bases outside the gene matches: 4. Germline CDR1 and CDR2: MDHEN and SYDVKM. The CDR3 length is 13 residues. CDR3 nucleotides: TGTGCCAGCAGCCCGGCGGGGGCAGATACGCAGTATTTT. Protein product: CASSPAGADTQYF.

This rearrangement joins TRBV6-5 to TRBJ2-2; D ambiguous. This CDR3 is 14 amino acids long. Germline CDR1 reads MNHEY; CDR2 reads SVGAGI. The germline V and J ends were trimmed by 0 bases and 3 bases, with 5 bases remaining between them. The CDR3: CASSYSGDTGELFF. CDR3 bases: TGTGCCAGCAGTTACTCTGGTGACACCGGGGAGCTGTTTTTT.

A remark on this clonotype: It is likely a read error, because the conserved phenylalanine at the end of the CDR3 is missing. The CDR3 bases are TGTGCCAGCAGCTTAACGTTTTCTAGCGACACAGATACGCAGTATCTT. Translated, it gives CASSLTFSSDTDTQYL. The chain is built from TRBV7-3 and TRBJ2-3; maybe TRBD2 (6 bases). The CDR3 length is 16 residues. CDR1 is SGHTA, CDR2 FQGTGA, per germline. Trimming removed 0 bases at V and 2 bases at J, with 12 bases between.

This chain joins TRBV29-1 and TRBJ1-2, with a weak D call TRBD1 (5 bases). Per germline, CDR1 SQVTM and CDR2 ANQGSEA. The CDR3 is 16 residues long. V was cut by 5 bases and J by 2 bases, with 21 bases left in between. CDR3 sequence (DNA): TGCAGCGTTATCCGCCGGGAGGGGCGTTCAAACTATGGCTACACCTTC. Protein sequence: CSVIRREGRSNYGYTF.

There are many counts of this clonotype. V is TRBV6-5 and J is TRBJ2-2; maybe TRBD2 (6 bases). This CDR3 is built from 16 residues. V lost 0 bases and J 1 base, leaving 9 bases between the germline ends. Looked up from germline, CDR1 is MNHEY and CDR2 is SVGAGI. In DNA form, the CDR3 reads TGTGCCAGCAGTTACTCGTGGGACTTGAACACCGGGGAGCTGTTTTTT. The encoded protein is CASSYSWDLNTGELFF.

As for this clonotype: Possible read error: a much larger clone is one base away. The V and J genes are TRBV7-9 and TRBJ1-1; D is uncertain. The germline CDR1 and CDR2 sequences are SEHNR and FQNEAQ (reference sequence). The CDR3 runs 12 residues. V lost 3 bases and J lost 11, with 13 bases in between. CDR3 coding DNA: TGTGCCAGCAGCTTTGCGAGGCAGCGGGCTTTCTTT. Protein product: CASSFARQRAFF. Filled out from reference TRBV7-9 and TRBJ1-1, the complete variable domain reads DTGVSQNPRHKITKRGQNVTFRCDPISEHNRLYWYRQTLGQGPEFLTYFQNEAQLEKSRLLSDRFSAERPKGSFSTLEIQRTEQGDSAMYLCASSFARQRAFFGQGTRLTVV.

The V and J genes are TRBV6-6 and TRBJ2-6, with D maybe TRBD1 (6 bases). V was trimmed by 5 bases and J by 15 bases, leaving 23 bases between them. This CDR3 comprises 15 residues. The germline V gene has CDR1 MNHNY and CDR2 SVGAGI (reference sequence). CDR3 in DNA: TGTGCCAGCAGTCCTACAGGGTCCGGGGCCAATGCCCTGACTTTC. It yields the protein CASSPTGSGANALTF.

V usage is TRBV29-1 and J usage is TRBJ2-7; TRBD2 agrees at 9 bases. The CDR3 is made up of 13 amino acids. Germline trimming cut 4 bases from V and 6 bases from J; bases unmatched to any gene: 7. Looked up from germline, CDR1 is SQVTM and CDR2 is ANQGSEA. As DNA, the CDR3 is TGCAGCGTTGTTAGCGGGAGTATATTCGAGCAGTACTTC. This codes for CSVVSGSIFEQYF.

As regards this clonotype: Compared with germline, one end of the junction differs, possibly owing to a read error. The gene calls are TRBV7-9 and TRBJ1-2; TRBD1 might be the D (5 bases). The CDR3 is 17 residues long. CDR1 is SEHNR, CDR2 FQNEAQ, per germline (reference sequence). CDR3 protein: CASSSSLGTGAKYGYTF. The CDR3 region has the DNA TGCGCCAGCAGCTCCTCTCTAGGGACCGGCGCGAAATATGGCTACACCTTC. The full variable domain, with the rest looked up from reference TRBV7-9 and TRBJ1-2, is DTGVSQNPRHKITKRGQNVTFRCDPISEHNRLYWYRQTLGQGPEFLTYFQNEAQLEKSRLLSDRFSAERPKGSFSTLEIQRTEQGDSAMYLCASSSSLGTGAKYGYTFGSGTRLTVV.

In regard to this clonotype: This may stem from a read error, because a much larger clone lies one nucleotide away. This chain joins TRBV11-2 and TRBJ2-5; D unresolved. The CDR3 loop spans 13 amino acids. Germline V CDR1 and CDR2: SGHAT, FQNNGV. Trimming cost V 9 bases and J 5 bases, with 16 bases left between them. Here the CDR3 reads CASQKGSGETQYF. DNA of the CDR3: TGTGCCAGTCAGAAGGGATCTGGCGAGACCCAGTACTTC.

On this clonotype: One end of the junction is discordant with germline, which a read error may explain. This chain links TRBV6-5 with TRBJ2-1; the match to TRBD1 covers 8 bases. The CDR3 has 16 residues. Germline lookup yields CDR1 MNHEY and CDR2 SVGAGI. The DNA of the CDR3 is TGTGCCAGCCCCCTTACCCCAGGACAGGGCTACAATGAGCAGTTATTC. Translating gives CASPLTPGQGYNEQLF.

This chain links TRBV4-1 with TRBJ2-3; 7 positions match TRBD2. This CDR3 has 15 residues. V trimming: 3 bases; J trimming: 15 bases; junction bases outside the gene matches: 18. Germline V gene lookup returns CDR1 MGHRA and CDR2 YSYEKL. CDR3 residues: CASSQEPSGTDMQYF. The DNA of the CDR3 is TGCGCCAGCAGCCAGGAGCCTAGCGGCACAGATATGCAATATTTT.